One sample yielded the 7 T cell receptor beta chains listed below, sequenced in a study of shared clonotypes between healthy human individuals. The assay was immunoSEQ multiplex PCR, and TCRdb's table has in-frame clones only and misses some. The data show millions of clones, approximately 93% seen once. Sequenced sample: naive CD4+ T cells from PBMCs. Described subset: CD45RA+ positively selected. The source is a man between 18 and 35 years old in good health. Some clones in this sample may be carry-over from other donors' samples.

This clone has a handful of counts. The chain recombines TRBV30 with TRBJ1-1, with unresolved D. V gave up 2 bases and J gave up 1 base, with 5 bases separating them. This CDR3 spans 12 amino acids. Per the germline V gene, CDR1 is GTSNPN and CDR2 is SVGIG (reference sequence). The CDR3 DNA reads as TGTGCCTGGAGTCCAGCGAACACTGAAGCTTTCTTT. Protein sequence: CAWSPANTEAFF.

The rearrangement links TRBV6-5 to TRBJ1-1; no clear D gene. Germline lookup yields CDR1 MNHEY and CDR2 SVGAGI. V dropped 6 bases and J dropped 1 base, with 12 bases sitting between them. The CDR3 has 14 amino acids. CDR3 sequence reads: CASSTRQTNTEAFF. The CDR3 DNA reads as TGTGCCAGCAGCACGAGGCAGACGAACACTGAAGCTTTCTTT.

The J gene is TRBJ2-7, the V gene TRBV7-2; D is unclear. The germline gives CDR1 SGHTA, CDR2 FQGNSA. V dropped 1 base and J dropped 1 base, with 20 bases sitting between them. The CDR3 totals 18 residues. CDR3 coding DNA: TGTGCCAGCAGCTTAGAGTGGGCGCTGCCGAGAAAATCCTACGAGCAGTACTTC. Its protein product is CASSLEWALPRKSYEQYF.

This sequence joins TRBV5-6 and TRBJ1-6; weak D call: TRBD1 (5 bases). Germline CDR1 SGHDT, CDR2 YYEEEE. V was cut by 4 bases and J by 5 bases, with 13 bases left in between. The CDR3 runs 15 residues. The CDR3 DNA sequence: TGTGCCAGCAGCACTCGGGGCCGCGATAATTCACCCCTCCACTTT. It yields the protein CASSTRGRDNSPLHF.

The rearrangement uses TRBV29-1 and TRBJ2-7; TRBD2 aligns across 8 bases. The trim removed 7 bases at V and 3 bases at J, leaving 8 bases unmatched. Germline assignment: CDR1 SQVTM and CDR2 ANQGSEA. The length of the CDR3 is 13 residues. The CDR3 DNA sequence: TGCAGCGCCCAGCAGCGGGAGCGCTACGAGCAGTACTTC. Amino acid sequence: CSAQQRERYEQYF.

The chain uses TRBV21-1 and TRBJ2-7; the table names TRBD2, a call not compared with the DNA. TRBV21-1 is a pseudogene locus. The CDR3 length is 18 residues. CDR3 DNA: TGTGCCAGCAGCAAAGGGGAGGTACTAGCGGGATTATTCTACGAGCAGTACTTC. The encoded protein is CASSKGEVLAGLFYEQYF.

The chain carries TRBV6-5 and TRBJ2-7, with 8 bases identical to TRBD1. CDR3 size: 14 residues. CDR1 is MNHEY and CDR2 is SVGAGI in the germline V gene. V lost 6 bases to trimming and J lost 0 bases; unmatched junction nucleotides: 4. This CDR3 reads CASSRQGLSYEQYF. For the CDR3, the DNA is TGTGCCAGCAGCAGACAGGGGCTCTCCTACGAGCAGTACTTC.